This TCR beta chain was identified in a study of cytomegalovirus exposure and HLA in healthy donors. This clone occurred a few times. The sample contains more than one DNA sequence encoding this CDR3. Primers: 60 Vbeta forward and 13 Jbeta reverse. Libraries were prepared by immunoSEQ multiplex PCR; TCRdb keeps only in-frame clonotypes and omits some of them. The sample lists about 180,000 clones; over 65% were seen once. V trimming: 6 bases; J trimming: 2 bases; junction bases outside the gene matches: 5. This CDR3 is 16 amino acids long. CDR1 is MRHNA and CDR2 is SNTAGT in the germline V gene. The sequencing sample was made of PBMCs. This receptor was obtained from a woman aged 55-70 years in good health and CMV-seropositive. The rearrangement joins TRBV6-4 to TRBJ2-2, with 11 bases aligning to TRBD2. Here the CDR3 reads CASSLLAGVNTGELFF. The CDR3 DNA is TGTGCCAGCAGCCTACTAGCGGGAGTTAACACCGGGGAGCTGTTTTTT.